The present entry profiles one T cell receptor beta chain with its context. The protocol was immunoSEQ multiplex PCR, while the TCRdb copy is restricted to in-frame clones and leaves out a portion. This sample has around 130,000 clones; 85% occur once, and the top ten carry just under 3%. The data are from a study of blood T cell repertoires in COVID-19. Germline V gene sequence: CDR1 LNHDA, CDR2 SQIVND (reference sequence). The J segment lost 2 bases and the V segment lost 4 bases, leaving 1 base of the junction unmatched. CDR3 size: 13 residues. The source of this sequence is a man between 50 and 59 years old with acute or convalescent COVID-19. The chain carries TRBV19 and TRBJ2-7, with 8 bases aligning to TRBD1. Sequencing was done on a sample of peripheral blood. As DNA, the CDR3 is TGTGCCAGTAGTACGACAGGGGCCTACGAGCAGTACTTC. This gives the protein CASSTTGAYEQYF. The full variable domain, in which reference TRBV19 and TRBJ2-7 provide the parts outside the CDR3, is DGGITQSPKYLFRKEGQNVTLSCEQNLNHDAMYWYRQDPGQGLRLIYYSQIVNDFQKGDIAEGYSVSREKKESFPLTVTSAQKNPTAFYLCASSTTGAYEQYFGPGTRLTVT.